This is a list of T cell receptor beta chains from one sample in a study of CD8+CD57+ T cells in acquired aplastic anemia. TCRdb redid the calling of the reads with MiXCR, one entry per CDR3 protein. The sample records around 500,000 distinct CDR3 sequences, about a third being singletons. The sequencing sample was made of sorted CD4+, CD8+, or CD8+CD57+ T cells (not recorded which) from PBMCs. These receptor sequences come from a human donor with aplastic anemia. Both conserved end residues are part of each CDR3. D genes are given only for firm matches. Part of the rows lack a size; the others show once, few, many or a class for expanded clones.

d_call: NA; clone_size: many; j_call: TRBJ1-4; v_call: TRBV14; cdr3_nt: TGTGCCAGCAGCCAAGGAACATATGAAAAACTGTTTTTT; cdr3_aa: CASSQGTYEKLFF
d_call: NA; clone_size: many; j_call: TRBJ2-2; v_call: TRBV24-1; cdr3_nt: TGTGCCACCCAGGTGACAGCCGGTGGGGAGCTGTTTTTT; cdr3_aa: CATQVTAGGELFF
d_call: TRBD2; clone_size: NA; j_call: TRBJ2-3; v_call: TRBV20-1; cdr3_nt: TGCAGTGCTAGCATTCGAAAGCGCGGGGAGGGGACAGATACGCAGTATTTT; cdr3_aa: CSASIRKRGEGTDTQYF
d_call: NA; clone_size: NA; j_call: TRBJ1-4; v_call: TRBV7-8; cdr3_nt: TGTGCCAGCAGCAAAGATAGGGGACCTACAACTAATGAAAAACTGTTTTTT; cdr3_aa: CASSKDRGPTTNEKLFF
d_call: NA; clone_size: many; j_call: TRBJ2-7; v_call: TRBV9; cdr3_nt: TGTGCCAGCAGCGCCCGACCAACTGCCTACGAGCAGTACTTC; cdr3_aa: CASSARPTAYEQYF
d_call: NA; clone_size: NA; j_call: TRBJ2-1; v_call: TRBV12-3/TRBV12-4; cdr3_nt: TGTGCCAGCAGTTTCCCCCGAGGGGAACACAATGAGCAGTTCTTC; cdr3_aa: CASSFPRGEHNEQFF
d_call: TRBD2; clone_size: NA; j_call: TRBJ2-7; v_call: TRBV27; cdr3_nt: TGTGCCAGCAGTTCCCCCGGGACTAGCGGTTCCTACGGGCAGTACTTC; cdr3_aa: CASSSPGTSGSYGQYF
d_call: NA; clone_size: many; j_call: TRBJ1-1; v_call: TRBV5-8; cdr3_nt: TGTGCCAGCAGCTTGGGACACATGAACACTGAAGCTTTCTTT; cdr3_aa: CASSLGHMNTEAFF
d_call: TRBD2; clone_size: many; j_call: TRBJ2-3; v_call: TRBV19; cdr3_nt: TGTGCCAGTGGAGTAGCGGGAGCCCCAGATACGCAGTATTTT; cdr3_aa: CASGVAGAPDTQYF
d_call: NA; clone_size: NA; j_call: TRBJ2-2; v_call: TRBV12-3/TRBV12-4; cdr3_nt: TGTGCCAGCAGTAATACAGGGTTGGCCGGGGAGCTGTTTTTT; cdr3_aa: CASSNTGLAGELFF
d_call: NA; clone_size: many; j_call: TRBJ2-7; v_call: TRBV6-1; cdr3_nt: TGTGCCAGCAGGACCCAAGCAAACTCCTACGAGCAGTACTTC; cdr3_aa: CASRTQANSYEQYF
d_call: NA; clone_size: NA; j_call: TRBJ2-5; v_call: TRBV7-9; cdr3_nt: TGTGCCAGCAGCTTAGCGGGGTCCACCGAGACCCAGTACTTC; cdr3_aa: CASSLAGSTETQYF
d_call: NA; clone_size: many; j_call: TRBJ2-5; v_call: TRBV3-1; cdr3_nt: TGTGCCAGCAGCCAAGGGATAGAGACCCAGTACTTC; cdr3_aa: CASSQGIETQYF
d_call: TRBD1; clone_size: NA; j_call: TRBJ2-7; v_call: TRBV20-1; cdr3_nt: TGCAGTGCCCCCTTGACAGGGGGCCTAGGGGAGCAGTACTTC; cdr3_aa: CSAPLTGGLGEQYF
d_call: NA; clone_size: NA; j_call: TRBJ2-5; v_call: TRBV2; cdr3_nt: TGTGCCAGCAGCCAAGATTTAGGGCAGGGAACTAAAGAGACCCAGTACTTC; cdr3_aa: CASSQDLGQGTKETQYF
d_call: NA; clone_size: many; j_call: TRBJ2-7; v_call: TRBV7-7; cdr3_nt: TGTGCTAGCAGCCGATCGCCCGGTTGGGAGCAGTACTTC; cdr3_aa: CASSRSPGWEQYF
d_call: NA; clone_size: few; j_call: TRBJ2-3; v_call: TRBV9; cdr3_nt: TGTGCCAGCAGCGTAATTGCCGGGGCAGATACGCAGTATTTT; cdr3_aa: CASSVIAGADTQYF
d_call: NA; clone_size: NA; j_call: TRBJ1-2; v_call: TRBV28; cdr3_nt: TGTGCCAGCAGTCCACTGGGGGGCAAGCGGAGAGGCTACACCTTC; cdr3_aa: CASSPLGGKRRGYTF
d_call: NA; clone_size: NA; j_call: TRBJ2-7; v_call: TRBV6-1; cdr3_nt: TGTGCCAGCAGTCCCCTCGACGGCTACGAGCAGTACTTC; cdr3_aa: CASSPLDGYEQYF
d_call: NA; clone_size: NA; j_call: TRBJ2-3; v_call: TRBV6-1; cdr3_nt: TGTGCCAGCAGTCGCCTGGCAGATACGCAGTATTTT; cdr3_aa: CASSRLADTQYF
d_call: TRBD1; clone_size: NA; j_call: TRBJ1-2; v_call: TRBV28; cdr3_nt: TGTGCCAGCAGGGCTACCGGGACAGGGGGAGGCTACACCTTC; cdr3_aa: CASRATGTGGGYTF
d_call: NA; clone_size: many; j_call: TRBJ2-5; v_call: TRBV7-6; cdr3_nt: TGTGCCAGCAGCCAACAGGGTGGGGGAGAGACCCAGTACTTC; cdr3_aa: CASSQQGGGETQYF
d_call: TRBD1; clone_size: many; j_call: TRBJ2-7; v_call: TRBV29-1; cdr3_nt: TGCAGCGCCCTAACAGGGGTAGGGGGCGAGCAGTACTTC; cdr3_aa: CSALTGVGGEQYF
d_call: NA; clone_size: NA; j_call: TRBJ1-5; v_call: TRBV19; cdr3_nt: TGTGCCAGCCAGACAGGAAATTTTAATCAGCCCCAGCATTTT; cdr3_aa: CASQTGNFNQPQHF
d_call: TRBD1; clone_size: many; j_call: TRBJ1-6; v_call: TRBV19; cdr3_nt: TGTGCCAGTAGTCAACTAACAGGGGGAAATTCACCCCTCCACTTT; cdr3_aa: CASSQLTGGNSPLHF
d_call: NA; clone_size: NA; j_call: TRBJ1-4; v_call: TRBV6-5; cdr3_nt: TGTGCCAGCAGTTACTCGGCAGCGGAACTGTTTTTT; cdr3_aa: CASSYSAAELFF
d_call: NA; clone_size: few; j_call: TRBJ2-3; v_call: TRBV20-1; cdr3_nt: TGCAGTGCTTCAGATACGCAGTATTTT; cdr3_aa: CSASDTQYF
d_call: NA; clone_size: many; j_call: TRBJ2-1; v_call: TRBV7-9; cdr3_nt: TGTGCCAGCAGTGACCGAACCTACAATGAGCAGTTCTTC; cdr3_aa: CASSDRTYNEQFF
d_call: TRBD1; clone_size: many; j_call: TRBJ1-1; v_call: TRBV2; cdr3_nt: TGTGCCAGCAGAGGACAGGGGGCCACTGAAGCTTTCTTT; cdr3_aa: CASRGQGATEAFF
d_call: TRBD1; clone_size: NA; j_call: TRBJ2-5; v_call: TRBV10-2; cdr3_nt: TGCGCCACCAGGACAGGTTCTGGGGAGACCCAGTACTTC; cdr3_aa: CATRTGSGETQYF
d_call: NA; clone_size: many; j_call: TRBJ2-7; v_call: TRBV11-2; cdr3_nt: TGTGCCAGCAGCTTAGTCACTTCAGGGGGACTTGACTACGAGCAGTACTTC; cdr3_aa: CASSLVTSGGLDYEQYF
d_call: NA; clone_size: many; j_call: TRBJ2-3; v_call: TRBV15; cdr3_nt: TGTGCCACCAGCAGAGGGCTCACAGATACGCAGTATTTT; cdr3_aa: CATSRGLTDTQYF
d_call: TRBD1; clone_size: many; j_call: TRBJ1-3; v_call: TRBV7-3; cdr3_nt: TGTGCCAGCAGCTCAATCACAGGGGGAACTGGAAACACCATATATTTT; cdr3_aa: CASSSITGGTGNTIYF
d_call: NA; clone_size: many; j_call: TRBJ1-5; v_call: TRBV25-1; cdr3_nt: TGTGCCAGCAGTGAATTCGGTAGCAATCAGCCCCAGCATTTT; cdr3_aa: CASSEFGSNQPQHF
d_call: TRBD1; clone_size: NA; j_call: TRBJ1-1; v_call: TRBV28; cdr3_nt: TGTGCCAGCACCACAGGGGGTGAAGCTTTCTTT; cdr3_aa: CASTTGGEAFF
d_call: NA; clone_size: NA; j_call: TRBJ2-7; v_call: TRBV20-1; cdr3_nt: TGCAGTGCTAGTAGGCCAGGGGAGTACTACGAGCAGTACTTC; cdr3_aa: CSASRPGEYYEQYF
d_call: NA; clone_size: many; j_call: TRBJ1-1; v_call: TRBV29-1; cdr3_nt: TGCAGCGTTGTGGGCGACACTGAAGCTTTCTTT; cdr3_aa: CSVVGDTEAFF
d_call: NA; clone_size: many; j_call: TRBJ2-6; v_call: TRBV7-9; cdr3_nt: TGTGCCAGCAGCCTAAACTCTGGGGCCAACGTCCTGACTTTC; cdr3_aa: CASSLNSGANVLTF
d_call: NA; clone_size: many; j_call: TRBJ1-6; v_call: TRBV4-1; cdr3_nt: TGCGCCAGCAGCCGAGCGGGACTCGTCCCTGGGTCACCCCTCCACTTT; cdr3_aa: CASSRAGLVPGSPLHF
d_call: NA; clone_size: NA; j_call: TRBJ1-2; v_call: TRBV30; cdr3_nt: TGTGCCTGGAGTGTACTACAGGGAGGTGGCTACACCTTC; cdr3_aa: CAWSVLQGGGYTF
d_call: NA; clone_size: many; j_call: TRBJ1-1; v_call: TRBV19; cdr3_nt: TGTGCCAGTAGTGTTGCGGGGGTGAGGAACACTGAAGCTTTCTTT; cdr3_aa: CASSVAGVRNTEAFF
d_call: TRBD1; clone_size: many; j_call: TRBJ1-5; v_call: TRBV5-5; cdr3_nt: TGTGCCAGCAGCTTCACAGGGGGGGGTCAGCCCCAGCATTTT; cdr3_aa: CASSFTGGGQPQHF
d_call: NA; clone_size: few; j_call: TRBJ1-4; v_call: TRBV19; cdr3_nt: TGTGCCAGTAGTATAGTTCGTCAGGCGGTCGAAAAACTGTTTTTT; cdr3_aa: CASSIVRQAVEKLFF
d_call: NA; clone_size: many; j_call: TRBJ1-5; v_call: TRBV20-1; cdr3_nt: TGCAGTGCTAGAGATACCGTTGGCCCTGGGAATCAGCCCCAGCATTTT; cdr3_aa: CSARDTVGPGNQPQHF
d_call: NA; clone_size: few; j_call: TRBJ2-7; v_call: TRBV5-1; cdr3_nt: TGCGCCAGCAGCAGCGACTCTAAGGTTGAGAGCTCCTACGAGCAGTACTTC; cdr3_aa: CASSSDSKVESSYEQYF
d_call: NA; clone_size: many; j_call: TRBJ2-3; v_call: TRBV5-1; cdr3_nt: TGTGCCAGCAGCTTGGGCCAGGGCCCAGATACGCAGTATTTT; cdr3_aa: CASSLGQGPDTQYF
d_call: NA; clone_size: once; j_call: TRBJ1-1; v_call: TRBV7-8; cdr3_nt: TGTGCCAGCAGCTGGGGGACTGCGGGTGAAGCTTTCTTT; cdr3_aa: CASSWGTAGEAFF